This T cell receptor beta chain stems from a study of PD-L1 blockade in urothelial cancer. Study details: At some point between 2013 and 2014 therapy began: atezolizumab 1,200 mg intravenously every 3 weeks. Analysis of blood occurred 3 weeks (second dose) and 6 weeks after treatment start.

Each PCR reaction had synthetic TCR analog templates spiked into it. Assay used: immunoSEQ multiplex PCR; TCRdb lists only in-frame clones, some missing. The sample contains around 45,000 clones, roughly 80% of which appear only once. The CDR3 consists of 12 residues. Trimming pared 4 bases from V and 5 bases from J, leaving 5 bases between. Per the germline V gene, CDR1 is MRHNA and CDR2 is SNTAGT. The sample's time point: peripheral blood 6 weeks after treatment start. Every patient provided from 1 to 8 samples, collected pretreatment and on-treatment. Specimen: PBMCs, collected around atezolizumab (anti-PD-L1) treatment. The chain employs TRBV6-4 and TRBJ2-2; D unclear. This TCR was recovered from a man in his 60s with urothelial cancer. The CDR3 here is CASSGLTGELFF. The CDR3 DNA is TGTGCCAGCAGTGGCCTAACCGGGGAGCTGTTTTTT.